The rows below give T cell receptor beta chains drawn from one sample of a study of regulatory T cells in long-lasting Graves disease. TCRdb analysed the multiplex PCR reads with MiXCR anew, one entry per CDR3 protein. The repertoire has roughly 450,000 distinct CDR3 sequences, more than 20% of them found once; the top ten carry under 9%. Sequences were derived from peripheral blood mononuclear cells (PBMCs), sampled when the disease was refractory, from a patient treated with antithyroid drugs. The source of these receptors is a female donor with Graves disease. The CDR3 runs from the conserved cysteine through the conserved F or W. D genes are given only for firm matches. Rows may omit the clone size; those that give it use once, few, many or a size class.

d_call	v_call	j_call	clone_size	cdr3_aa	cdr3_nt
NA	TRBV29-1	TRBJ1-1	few	CSVAIGNTEAFF	TGCAGCGTCGCCATCGGGAACACTGAAGCTTTCTTT
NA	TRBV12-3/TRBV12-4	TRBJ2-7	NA	CASSPGHAYEQYF	TGTGCCAGCAGTCCGGGACACGCATACGAGCAGTACTTC
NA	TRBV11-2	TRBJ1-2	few	CASSFGDFYGYTF	TGTGCCAGCAGCTTCGGGGACTTCTATGGCTACACCTTC
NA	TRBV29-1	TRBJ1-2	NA	CSVAGGADGYTF	TGCAGCGTTGCTGGAGGCGCCGATGGCTACACCTTC
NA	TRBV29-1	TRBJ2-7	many	CSVSGGFDYEQYF	TGCAGCGTTTCCGGGGGCTTCGACTACGAGCAGTACTTC
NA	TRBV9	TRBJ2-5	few	CASSAGGGAGETQYF	TGTGCCAGCAGCGCGGGAGGGGGCGCCGGGGAGACCCAGTACTTC
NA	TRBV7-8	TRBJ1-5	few	CASSDRRHQSNQPQHF	TGTGCCAGCAGCGACAGGAGGCATCAAAGCAATCAGCCCCAGCATTTT
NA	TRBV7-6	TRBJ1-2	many	CASSSPGHTYGYTF	TGTGCCAGCAGTTCCCCGGGACATACCTATGGCTACACCTTC
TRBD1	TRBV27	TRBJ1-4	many	CASSTTGSREKLFF	TGTGCCAGCAGCACGACAGGGAGTCGTGAAAAACTGTTTTTT
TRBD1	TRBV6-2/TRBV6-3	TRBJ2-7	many	CASSYYAGQGYEQYF	TGTGCCAGCAGTTACTATGCCGGACAGGGTTACGAGCAGTACTTC
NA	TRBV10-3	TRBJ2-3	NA	CAISATDTQYF	TGTGCCATCAGTGCGACAGATACGCAGTATTTT
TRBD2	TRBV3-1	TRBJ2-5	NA	CASSQFTGGWETQYF	TGTGCCAGCAGCCAGTTTACGGGAGGGTGGGAGACCCAGTACTTC
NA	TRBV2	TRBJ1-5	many	CASSGAGNQPQHF	TGTGCCAGCAGTGGGGCGGGGAACCAGCCCCAGCATTTT
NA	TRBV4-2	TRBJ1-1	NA	CASSHPQGLEAFF	TGTGCCAGCAGCCATCCCCAGGGGCTTGAAGCTTTCTTT
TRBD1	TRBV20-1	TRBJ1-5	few	CSARVTTGGNQPQHF	TGCAGTGCTAGAGTAACGACAGGGGGCAATCAGCCCCAGCATTTT
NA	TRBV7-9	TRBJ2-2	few	CASSPLIGAAGELFF	TGTGCCAGCAGCCCGTTGATAGGCGCTGCCGGGGAGCTGTTTTTT
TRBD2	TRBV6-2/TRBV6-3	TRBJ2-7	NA	CASSLGTSGGIDYEQYF	TGTGCCAGCAGTCTTGGGACTAGCGGGGGGATCGATTACGAGCAGTACTTC
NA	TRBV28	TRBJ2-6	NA	CASGISGANVLTF	TGTGCCAGCGGCATTAGTGGGGCCAACGTCCTGACTTTC
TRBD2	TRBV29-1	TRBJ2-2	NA	CSSTGGTGELFF	TGCAGTTCTACGGGAGGCACCGGGGAGCTGTTTTTT
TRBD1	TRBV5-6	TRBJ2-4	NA	CASSWTGGGSKNIQYF	TGTGCCAGCAGCTGGACAGGGGGCGGGTCCAAAAACATTCAGTACTTC
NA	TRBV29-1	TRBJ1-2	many	CSVEEGENQYGYTF	TGCAGCGTTGAAGAAGGTGAAAATCAGTATGGCTACACCTTC
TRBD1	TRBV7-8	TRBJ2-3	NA	CASSTDRDSTDTQYF	TGTGCCAGCAGCACGGACAGGGATAGCACAGATACGCAGTATTTT
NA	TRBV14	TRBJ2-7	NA	CASRLSGTVPYEQYF	TGTGCCAGCAGGCTCTCCGGGACTGTGCCCTACGAGCAGTACTTC
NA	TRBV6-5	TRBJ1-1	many	CASSYSDPNTEAFF	TGTGCCAGCAGTTACAGCGACCCGAACACTGAAGCTTTCTTT
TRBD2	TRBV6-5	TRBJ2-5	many	CASSYNPRGLAGGDETQYF	TGTGCCAGCAGTTACAATCCTCGGGGACTAGCGGGAGGGGACGAGACCCAGTACTTC
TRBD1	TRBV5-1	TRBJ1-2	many	CASSLGATGFIYGYTF	TGCGCCAGCAGCTTGGGGGCGACAGGGTTTATCTATGGCTACACCTTC
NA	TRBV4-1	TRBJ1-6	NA	CASSQAGGSNNSPLHF	TGCGCCAGCAGCCAAGCGGGGGGATCCAATAATTCACCCCTCCACTTT
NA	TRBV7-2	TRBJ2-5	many	CASSLAYRETQYF	TGTGCCAGCAGCTTAGCTTACAGAGAGACCCAGTACTTC
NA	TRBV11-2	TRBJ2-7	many	CASSLSGQGGYEQYF	TGTGCCAGCAGCTTATCCGGCCAGGGGGGATACGAGCAGTACTTC
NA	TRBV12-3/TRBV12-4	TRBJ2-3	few	CASSLVATPEADTQYF	TGTGCCAGCAGTTTAGTAGCGACACCCGAAGCAGATACGCAGTATTTT
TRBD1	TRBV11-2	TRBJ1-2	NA	CASSAGWTGKDYGYTF	TGTGCCAGCAGCGCAGGTTGGACAGGGAAGGACTATGGCTACACCTTC
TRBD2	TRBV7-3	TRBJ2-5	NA	CASSLGARETQHF	TGTGCCAGCAGCCTAGGGGCGCGGGAGACCCAGCACTTC
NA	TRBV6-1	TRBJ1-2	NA	CASSKTVAYGYTF	TGTGCCAGCAGCAAGACAGTAGCCTATGGCTACACCTTC
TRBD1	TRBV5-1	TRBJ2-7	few	CASSGGTGGRYEQYF	TGCGCCAGCAGCGGCGGGACAGGGGGCCGATACGAGCAGTACTTC
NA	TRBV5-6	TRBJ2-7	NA	CASTWTANNYEQYF	TGTGCCAGCACCTGGACAGCGAACAACTACGAGCAGTACTTC
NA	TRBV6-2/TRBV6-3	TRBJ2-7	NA	CASSGSGTSYEQYF	TGTGCCAGCAGTGGTAGCGGAACTTCCTACGAGCAGTACTTC
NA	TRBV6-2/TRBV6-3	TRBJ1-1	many	CASSYSEDTEAFF	TGTGCCAGCAGTTACTCGGAGGACACTGAAGCTTTCTTT
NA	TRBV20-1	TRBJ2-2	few	CSALRTGNTGELFF	TGCAGTGCTCTCCGGACGGGGAACACCGGGGAGCTGTTTTTT
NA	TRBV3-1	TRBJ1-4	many	CASSHRFEEYEKLFF	TGTGCCAGCAGCCACCGGTTTGAGGAGTACGAAAAACTGTTTTTT
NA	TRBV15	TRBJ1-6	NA	CATDTGRNNSPPHF	TGTGCCACCGACACGGGACGGAATAATTCACCCCCCCACTTT
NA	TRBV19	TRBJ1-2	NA	CASSIGVLGYTF	TGTGCCAGTAGTATCGGGGTGCTCGGCTACACCTTC
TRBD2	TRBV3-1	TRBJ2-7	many	CASSQGGVSGTEQYF	TGTGCCAGCAGCCAAGGAGGGGTTAGCGGGACCGAGCAGTACTTC
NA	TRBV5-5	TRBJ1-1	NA	CASSLGPNTGTEAFF	TGTGCCAGCAGCTTGGGTCCCAATACAGGCACTGAAGCTTTCTTT
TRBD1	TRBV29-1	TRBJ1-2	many	CSVPRQGEGYTF	TGCAGCGTTCCCCGACAGGGTGAAGGCTACACCTTC
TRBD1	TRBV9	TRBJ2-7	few	CASSGGQGNEQYF	TGTGCCAGCAGCGGGGGACAGGGGAACGAGCAGTACTTC
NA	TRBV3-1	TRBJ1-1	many	CASSQAVNTEAFF	TGTGCCAGCAGCCAAGCAGTGAACACTGAAGCTTTCTTT
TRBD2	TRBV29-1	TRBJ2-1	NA	CSVPLAGGTYNEQFF	TGCAGCGTTCCACTAGCGGGAGGCACCTACAATGAGCAGTTCTTC
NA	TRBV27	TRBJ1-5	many	CASSSQPGEGGQPQHF	TGTGCCAGCAGTTCCCAACCAGGGGAGGGAGGTCAGCCCCAGCATTTT
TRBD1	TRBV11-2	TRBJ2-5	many	CASSLGTRGLEETQYF	TGTGCCAGCAGCTTAGGAACTAGGGGGCTAGAGGAGACCCAGTACTTC
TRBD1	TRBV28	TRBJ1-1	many	CASSWAFRTGGTEAFF	TGTGCCAGCAGTTGGGCCTTCAGGACAGGGGGCACTGAAGCTTTCTTT
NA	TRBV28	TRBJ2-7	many	CASRSGMGEQYF	TGTGCCAGCCGATCAGGGATGGGCGAGCAGTACTTC
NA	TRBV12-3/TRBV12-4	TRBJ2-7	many	CASSFRLEEAEQYF	TGTGCCAGCAGTTTCAGACTAGAGGAGGCCGAGCAGTACTTC
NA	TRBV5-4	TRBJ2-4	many	CASSRLAQGTKNIQYF	TGTGCCAGCAGTCGATTAGCACAGGGTACCAAAAACATTCAGTACTTC
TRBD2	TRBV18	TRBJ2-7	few	CASSPIPSGSNEQYF	TGTGCCAGCTCACCCATCCCTAGCGGGAGTAACGAGCAGTACTTC
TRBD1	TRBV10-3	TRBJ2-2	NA	CAITDRGPGELFF	TGTGCCATCACGGACAGGGGGCCCGGGGAGCTGTTTTTT
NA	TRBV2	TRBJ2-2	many	CASSEARGGELFF	TGTGCCAGCAGTGAAGCTAGGGGCGGGGAGCTGTTTTTT
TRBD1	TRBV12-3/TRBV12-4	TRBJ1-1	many	CASRGTGAENTEAFF	TGTGCCAGCCGCGGGACAGGGGCTGAGAACACTGAAGCTTTCTTT